The rows below give T cell receptor beta chains drawn from one sample of a study of T cell repertoires in cytomegalovirus infection. In TCRdb, the reads were re-called with MiXCR into one record per CDR3 protein. The top ten clones hold roughly 14% of a sample with approximately 300,000 distinct CDR3 sequences, 25% of them seen once. Antigen specificity for these receptors is unknown. The sample consisted of cultured PBMCs, taken from culture after CMV antigen stimulation. The receptors come from a human donor in good health (CMV status not recorded). Some clones in this sample may be carry-over from other donors' samples. Each CDR3 is given with its conserved first and last residue. The D gene is left open where the match is weak. Clone size is stated in some rows and not others, as once, few, many or a class when expanded.

-	TRBV20-1	TRBJ2-1	TRBD2	TGCAGTGCTCCTCCTACTAGCGGGACCTACAATGAGCAGTTCTTC	CSAPPTSGTYNEQFF
-	TRBV2	TRBJ2-3	TRBD2	TGTGCCAGCATCCGTAGCGGGAGGGCCGGCACAGATACGCAGTATTTT	CASIRSGRAGTDTQYF
-	TRBV19	TRBJ2-2	-	TGTGCCAGTAGGTCGGGGGACGGGGAGCTGTTTTTT	CASRSGDGELFF
few	TRBV10-3	TRBJ1-6	-	TGTGCCATCAGTGAGTCGCAGGGCCTTAATTCACCCCTCCACTTT	CAISESQGLNSPLHF
-	TRBV4-1	TRBJ2-2	TRBD2	TGCGCCAGCAGCCGTCCTAGCGGGAACACCGGGGAGCTGTTTTTT	CASSRPSGNTGELFF
few	TRBV7-2	TRBJ2-3	-	TGTGCCAGCAGCCCCGGGGTGACAGATACGCAGTATTTT	CASSPGVTDTQYF
many	TRBV7-2	TRBJ2-1	TRBD2	TGTGCCAGCAGCTCTACCCGGGGACTACTTTTACCTGAGCAGTTCTTC	CASSSTRGLLLPEQFF
-	TRBV20-1	TRBJ2-1	-	TGCAGTGCTAGAGATAGACTAGGAGGGGGCTACAATGAGCAGTTCTTC	CSARDRLGGGYNEQFF
few	TRBV7-2	TRBJ2-3	-	TGTGCCAGCAGCGCCCGACAGGGCACAGATACGCAGTATTTT	CASSARQGTDTQYF
many	TRBV7-2	TRBJ2-5	TRBD2	TGTGCCAGCAGCAGTCGACTAGCGGGGACCTTCCAAGAGACCCAGTACTTC	CASSSRLAGTFQETQYF
-	TRBV5-1	TRBJ2-3	TRBD2	TGCGCCAGCAGCACCGCTAGCGGATACACAGATACGCAGTATTTT	CASSTASGYTDTQYF
many	TRBV6-1	TRBJ1-6	TRBD1	TGTGCCAGCAGTGAAGCGGACAGGGGAAATTCACCCCTCCACTTT	CASSEADRGNSPLHF
few	TRBV12-3/TRBV12-4	TRBJ2-3	TRBD1	TGTGCCAGCAGTTCCTACTCGGACAGGGAGGATACGCAGTATTTT	CASSSYSDREDTQYF
few	TRBV6-6	TRBJ1-1	-	TGTGCCAGCAGCCGACTTTTGGGAGGGAGCACTGAAGCTTTCTTT	CASSRLLGGSTEAFF
many	TRBV7-2	TRBJ1-2	-	TGTGCCAGCAGCGCCACATGGTCCTATGGCTACACCTTC	CASSATWSYGYTF
many	TRBV7-2	TRBJ2-3	-	TGTGCCAGCAGCTCGCAGGGGGGTGGTACAGATACGCAGTATTTT	CASSSQGGGTDTQYF
-	TRBV27	TRBJ2-1	TRBD1	TGTGCCAGCAGTTTAATAGTCTGGACAGGGGTAGGGAGCGAGCAGTTCTTC	CASSLIVWTGVGSEQFF
-	TRBV4-3	TRBJ2-1	TRBD2	TGCGCCAGCAGCCAAGATGAGCGGGGGAGCCACAATGAGCAGTTCTTC	CASSQDERGSHNEQFF
-	TRBV6-2/TRBV6-3	TRBJ2-1	-	TGTGCCAGCAGTTATAGTACCCCCATTGGCAATGAGCAGTTCTTC	CASSYSTPIGNEQFF
few	TRBV20-1	TRBJ2-1	TRBD2	TGCAGTGCTGGGGATAGCGGGAGGGCCTACAATGAGCAGTTCTTC	CSAGDSGRAYNEQFF
-	TRBV7-2	TRBJ2-7	TRBD2	TGTGCCAGCAGCTTTAGGATTAGCGGGAGTAGCGAGCAGTACTTC	CASSFRISGSSEQYF
-	TRBV29-1	TRBJ1-5	-	TGCAGCGTTGTACTAGGGTTGAATCAGCCCCAGCATTTT	CSVVLGLNQPQHF
-	TRBV7-6	TRBJ2-1	TRBD2	TGTGCCAGCAGCCGAAGTCCTGGACTAGCAGTTTACAATGAGCAGTTCTTC	CASSRSPGLAVYNEQFF
once	TRBV19	TRBJ1-1	-	TGTGCCAGTAGTGTCTTAGGTTACACTGAAGCTTTCTTT	CASSVLGYTEAFF
once	TRBV20-1	TRBJ1-2	-	TGCAGTGCTCACCGCGTACAGGGAAACTATGGCTACACCTTC	CSAHRVQGNYGYTF
-	TRBV6-8	TRBJ2-1	TRBD2	TGTGCCAGCAGTGGGGTGGGTACTAGCGGGCAGTTCTTC	CASSGVGTSGQFF
once	TRBV7-9	TRBJ1-4	TRBD1	TGTGCCAGCAGCTCGAGGGACAGGGATGCAACTAATGAAAAACTGTTTTTT	CASSSRDRDATNEKLFF
few	TRBV12-3/TRBV12-4	TRBJ2-4	-	TGTGCCAGCGGATTGCAAATGGCCAAAAACATTCAGTACTTC	CASGLQMAKNIQYF
many	TRBV7-8	TRBJ2-7	-	TGTGCCAGTCGGACCGGGACCACCTCCTACGAGCAGTACTTC	CASRTGTTSYEQYF
few	TRBV4-2	TRBJ2-1	TRBD2	TGTGCCAGCAGCCGCCAACCGGGACTAGCTGAGGGAAATGAGCAGTTCTTC	CASSRQPGLAEGNEQFF
-	TRBV5-1	TRBJ2-1	TRBD2	TGCGCCAGCACCGAAGGACTAGCGGGAGGGCCCGATGAGCAGTTCTTC	CASTEGLAGGPDEQFF
-	TRBV7-8	TRBJ2-1	-	TGTGCCAGCAGCTTATGGTTTGATGAGCAGTTCTTC	CASSLWFDEQFF
-	TRBV12-3/TRBV12-4	TRBJ2-5	TRBD2	TGTGCCAGCAGTTCCGGGACTAGTCCCCAAGAGACCCAGTACTTC	CASSSGTSPQETQYF
-	TRBV28	TRBJ1-5	-	TGTGCCAGCAGGAAAACCAGGCAGCCCCAGCATTTT	CASRKTRQPQHF
-	TRBV12-3/TRBV12-4	TRBJ2-7	TRBD2	TGTGCCAGCAGCCCAGGGGCGCTAGCGGGATTATACGAGCAGTACTTC	CASSPGALAGLYEQYF
-	TRBV15	TRBJ2-3	-	TGTGCCACCAGCAGAGATCGTGGGAGCGCAGATACGCAGTATTTT	CATSRDRGSADTQYF
-	TRBV15	TRBJ1-4	-	TGTGCCACCAGCAGGGGCGGGAACTCTGATGAAAAACTGTTTTTT	CATSRGGNSDEKLFF
few	TRBV7-2	TRBJ2-7	-	TGTGCCAGCCGTTTCGGCGGGAAGTCGGCCTACGAGCAGTACTTC	CASRFGGKSAYEQYF
few	TRBV7-9	TRBJ1-1	-	TGTGCCAGCAGCTTAGAAGGGTCGGTGGGGGAAGCTTTCTTT	CASSLEGSVGEAFF
-	TRBV6-2/TRBV6-3	TRBJ2-1	TRBD2	TGTGCCAGCGGACCAACTAGCGGGTCGTACAATGAGCAGTTCTTC	CASGPTSGSYNEQFF
few	TRBV6-8	TRBJ1-1	-	TGTGCCAGCAGTTACTCCATTGGGGCGGTCGCTGAAGCTTTCTTT	CASSYSIGAVAEAFF
few	TRBV11-3	TRBJ1-1	-	TGTGCCAGCAGCTCGCTTTACACTGAAGCTTTCTTT	CASSSLYTEAFF
few	TRBV15	TRBJ1-5	TRBD1	TGTGCCACCAGCAGACCGGGACAGAATCAGCCCCAGCATTTT	CATSRPGQNQPQHF
-	TRBV5-3	TRBJ2-5	-	TGTGCCAGCAGAGCTACCGGGAGACAAGAGACCCAGTACTTC	CASRATGRQETQYF
-	TRBV7-3	TRBJ2-1	TRBD2	TGTGCCAGCAGTCCAAAGGGGACTAGCGCTCATGAGCAGTTCTTC	CASSPKGTSAHEQFF
-	TRBV11-3	TRBJ2-2	-	TGTGCCAGCAGCTTAGATCGCGGCAGACCGTCCGGGGAGCTGTTTTTT	CASSLDRGRPSGELFF
few	TRBV19	TRBJ2-2	-	TGTGCCAGTAGTATTGCCGCCGGCACCGGGGAGCTGTTTTTT	CASSIAAGTGELFF
-	TRBV19	TRBJ2-1	-	TGTGCCAGTAGTCGGGACCCTACTTCGAATGAGCAGTTCTTC	CASSRDPTSNEQFF
few	TRBV4-1	TRBJ1-4	-	TGCGCCAGCAGCCAAGTAACATCTAATGAAAAACTGTTTTTT	CASSQVTSNEKLFF
many	TRBV7-9	TRBJ2-3	TRBD2	TGTGCCAGCAGCCCCGAGCGGGAGAACCCCTCCGCAGATACGCAGTATTTT	CASSPERENPSADTQYF
many	TRBV10-3	TRBJ1-2	-	TGTGCCATCAGCACGACAGAGAACTATGGCTACACCTTC	CAISTTENYGYTF